This T cell receptor (beta chain) derives from a study of blood T cell repertoires in COVID-19. Trimming took off 6 bases at V and 4 bases at J, with 13 bases between the two ends. This CDR3 has 14 amino acids. From germline, CDR1 is MDHEN and CDR2 SYDVKM. Profiled with immunoSEQ multiplex PCR; TCRdb holds only in-frame clones, not every one. The sample lists about 210,000 clones, roughly 80% seen once, with approximately 5.6% in the top ten. The chain joins TRBV28 to TRBJ1-5; possible D gene TRBD1, 5 bases. Sequences were obtained from peripheral blood. This receptor was obtained from a woman in her sixties or seventies with COVID-19, enrolled during active disease. CDR3 sequence: CASRSGGPNQPQHF. CDR3 nucleotides: TGTGCCAGCAGGTCGGGGGGTCCTAATCAGCCCCAGCATTTT.